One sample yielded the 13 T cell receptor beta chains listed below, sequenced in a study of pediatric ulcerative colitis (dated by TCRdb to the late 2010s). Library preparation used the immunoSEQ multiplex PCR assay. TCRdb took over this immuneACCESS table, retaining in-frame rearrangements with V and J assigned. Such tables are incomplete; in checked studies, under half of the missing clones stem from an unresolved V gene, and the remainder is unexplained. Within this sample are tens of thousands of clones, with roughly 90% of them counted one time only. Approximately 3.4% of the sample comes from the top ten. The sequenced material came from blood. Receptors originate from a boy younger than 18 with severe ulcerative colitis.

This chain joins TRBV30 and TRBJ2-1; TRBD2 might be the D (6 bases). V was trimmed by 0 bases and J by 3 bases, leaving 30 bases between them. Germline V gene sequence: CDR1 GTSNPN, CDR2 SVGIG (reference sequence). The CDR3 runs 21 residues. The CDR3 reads CAWSVHAHVIRPSVGYNEQFF. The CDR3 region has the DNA TGTGCCTGGAGTGTACATGCCCACGTTATTCGGCCTAGCGTAGGCTACAATGAGCAGTTCTTC.

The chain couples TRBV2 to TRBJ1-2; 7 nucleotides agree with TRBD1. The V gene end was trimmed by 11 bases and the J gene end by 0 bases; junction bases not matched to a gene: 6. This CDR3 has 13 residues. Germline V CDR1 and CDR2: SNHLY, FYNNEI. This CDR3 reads CAGSGTANYGYTF. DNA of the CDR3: TGTGCCGGTTCTGGGACAGCTAACTATGGCTACACCTTC.

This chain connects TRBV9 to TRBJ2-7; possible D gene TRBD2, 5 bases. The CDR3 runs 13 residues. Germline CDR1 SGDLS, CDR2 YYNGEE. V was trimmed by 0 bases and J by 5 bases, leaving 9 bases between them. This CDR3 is CASSVASGNEQYF. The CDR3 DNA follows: TGTGCCAGCAGCGTAGCTTCGGGGAACGAGCAGTACTTC.

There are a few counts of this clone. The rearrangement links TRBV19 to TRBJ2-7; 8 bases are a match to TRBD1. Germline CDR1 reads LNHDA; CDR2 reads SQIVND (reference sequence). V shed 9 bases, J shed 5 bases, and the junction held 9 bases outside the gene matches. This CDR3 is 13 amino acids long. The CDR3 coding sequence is TGTGCCAGCGGGGGCAGGGGGCTTGACGAGCAGTACTTC. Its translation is CASGGRGLDEQYF.

The CDR3 DNA is TGTGCCAGCAGCCCCTCGAAAACCTACGAGCAGTACTTC. This translates into CASSPSKTYEQYF. The chain joins TRBV14 to TRBJ2-7; D not certain. CDR3 size: 13 residues. Germline CDR1 and CDR2: SGHDN and FVKESK. V was clipped by 4 bases and J by 2 bases, with 9 bases between them.

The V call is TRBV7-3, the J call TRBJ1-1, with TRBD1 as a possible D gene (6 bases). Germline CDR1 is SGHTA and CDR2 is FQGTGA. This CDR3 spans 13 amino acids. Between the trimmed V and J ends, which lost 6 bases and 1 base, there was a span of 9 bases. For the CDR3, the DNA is TGTGCCAGCAGGTCGACAGGGAACACTGAAGCTTTCTTT. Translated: CASRSTGNTEAFF.

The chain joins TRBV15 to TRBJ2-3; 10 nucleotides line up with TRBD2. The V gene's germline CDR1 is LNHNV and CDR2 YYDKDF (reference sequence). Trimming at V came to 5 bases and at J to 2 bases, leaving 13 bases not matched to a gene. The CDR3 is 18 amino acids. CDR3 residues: CATSPRTSGERITDTQYF. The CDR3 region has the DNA TGTGCCACCAGCCCGCGGACTAGCGGCGAACGGATCACAGATACGCAGTATTTT.

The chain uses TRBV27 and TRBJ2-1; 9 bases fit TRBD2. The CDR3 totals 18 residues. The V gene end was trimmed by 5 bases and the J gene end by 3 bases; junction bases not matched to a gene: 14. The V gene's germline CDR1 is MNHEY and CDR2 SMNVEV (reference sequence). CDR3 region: CASSPGGLASYLYNEQFF. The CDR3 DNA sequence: TGTGCCAGCAGTCCGGGAGGACTAGCGAGCTACCTCTACAATGAGCAGTTCTTC.

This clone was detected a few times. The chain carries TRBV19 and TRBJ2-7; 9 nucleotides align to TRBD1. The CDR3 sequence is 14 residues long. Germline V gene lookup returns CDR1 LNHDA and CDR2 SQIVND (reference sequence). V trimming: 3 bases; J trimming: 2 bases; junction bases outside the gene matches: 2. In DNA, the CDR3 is TGTGCCAGTAGTATCCGGGACAGGGCCTACGAGCAGTACTTC. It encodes CASSIRDRAYEQYF.

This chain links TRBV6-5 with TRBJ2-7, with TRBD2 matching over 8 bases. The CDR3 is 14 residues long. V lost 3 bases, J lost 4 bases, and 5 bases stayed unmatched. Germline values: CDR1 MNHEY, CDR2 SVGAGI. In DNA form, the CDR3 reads TGTGCCAGCAGTTATCTACTAGCGGAGTACGAGCAGTACTTC. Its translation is CASSYLLAEYEQYF.

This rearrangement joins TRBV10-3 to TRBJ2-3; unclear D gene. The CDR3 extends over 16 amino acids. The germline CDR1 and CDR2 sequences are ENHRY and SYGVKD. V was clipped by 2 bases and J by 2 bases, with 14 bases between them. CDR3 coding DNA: TGTGCCATCAGTGAGGAAGACGTGGAGACCACAGATACGCAGTATTTT. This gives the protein CAISEEDVETTDTQYF.

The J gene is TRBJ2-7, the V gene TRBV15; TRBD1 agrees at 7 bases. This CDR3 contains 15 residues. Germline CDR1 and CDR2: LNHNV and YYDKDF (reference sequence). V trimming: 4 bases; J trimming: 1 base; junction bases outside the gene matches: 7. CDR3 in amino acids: CATSTGTARSYEQYF. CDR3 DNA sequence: TGTGCCACCAGCACAGGGACAGCGCGATCCTACGAGCAGTACTTC.

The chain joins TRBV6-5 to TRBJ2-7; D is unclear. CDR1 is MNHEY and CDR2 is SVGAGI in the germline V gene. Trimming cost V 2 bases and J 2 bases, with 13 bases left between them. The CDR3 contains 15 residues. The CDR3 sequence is CASSYESGETYEQYF. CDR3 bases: TGTGCCAGCAGTTACGAGTCAGGCGAGACCTACGAGCAGTACTTC.